The rows below give T cell receptor beta chains drawn from one sample of a study of blood T cells in healthy people across ages. In TCRdb, the 5' RACE reads were re-called with MiXCR into one record per CDR3 protein. The sample holds more than 1.4 million distinct CDR3 sequences, 42% seen once. What was sequenced was blood. Source of these receptors: a young woman in good health. CDR3s include the opening cysteine and the closing phenylalanine or tryptophan. The order of the fields is D gene, V gene, J gene, clone size, CDR3 DNA, CDR3 protein. D genes are given only for firm matches. Expanded clones are given a class, and other clones once, few, many or no size at all.

D: TRBD1
V: TRBV5-1
J: TRBJ1-6
size: few
DNA: TGCGCCAGCAGCTGGAGGACGGGACAGCTTAATTCACCCCTCCACTTT
CDR3: CASSWRTGQLNSPLHF

D: TRBD2
V: TRBV7-9
J: TRBJ2-1
size: NA
DNA: TGTGCCAGCAGCTTAGGGACTAGCGGGATTGTGGAGACCCAGTTCTTC
CDR3: CASSLGTSGIVETQFF

D: TRBD1
V: TRBV10-3
J: TRBJ1-4
size: NA
DNA: TGTGCCATCAGTTCTCAGACAGGGGCAACTAATGAAAAACTGTTTTTT
CDR3: CAISSQTGATNEKLFF

D: TRBD1
V: TRBV20-1
J: TRBJ1-5
size: NA
DNA: TGCAGTGCCAAAGGGGGCCGCGATCAGCCCCAGCATTTT
CDR3: CSAKGGRDQPQHF

D: NA
V: TRBV20-1
J: TRBJ2-1
size: NA
DNA: TGCAGTACCATTCGACCTCCAAACAATGAGCAGTTCTTC
CDR3: CSTIRPPNNEQFF

D: NA
V: TRBV27
J: TRBJ2-7
size: NA
DNA: TGTGCCACGAGGTCCCGTGGAACGGCCCCAAGCCTTTACGAGCAGTACTTC
CDR3: CATRSRGTAPSLYEQYF

D: TRBD1
V: TRBV25-1
J: TRBJ2-3
size: NA
DNA: TGTGCCAGCAGTGTCGGACAGGGGGCGGATATGCAGTATTTT
CDR3: CASSVGQGADMQYF

D: TRBD1
V: TRBV20-1
J: TRBJ2-1
size: NA
DNA: TGCAGTGCTGCCGAGGGGGCCGTCAATGAGCAGTTCTTC
CDR3: CSAAEGAVNEQFF

D: TRBD2
V: TRBV4-1
J: TRBJ2-1
size: few
DNA: TGCGCCAGCAGCCAGGCCCCCCCTCCTAGCGGGGCCTACAATGAGCAGTTCTTC
CDR3: CASSQAPPPSGAYNEQFF

D: NA
V: TRBV7-9
J: TRBJ2-5
size: few
DNA: TGTGCCAGCTCCTCCGGGGGAGTTGAAGAGACCCAGTACTTC
CDR3: CASSSGGVEETQYF

D: NA
V: TRBV5-1
J: TRBJ2-7
size: few
DNA: TGTGCCAGCAGTATTACAGGGCCTTACGAGCAGTACTTC
CDR3: CASSITGPYEQYF

D: TRBD1
V: TRBV25-1
J: TRBJ1-4
size: NA
DNA: TGTGCCAGCAGTCCCCACACAGGGGCGTCTAATGAAAAACTGTTTTTT
CDR3: CASSPHTGASNEKLFF

D: NA
V: TRBV27
J: TRBJ1-1
size: NA
DNA: TGTGCCAGCAGTCCGAGGACCCTGTCGAACACTGAAGCTTTCTTT
CDR3: CASSPRTLSNTEAFF

D: TRBD2
V: TRBV20-1
J: TRBJ2-3
size: NA
DNA: TGCAGTGCTAGAGACTTGGGACTAGCGGGAGATACGCAGTATTTT
CDR3: CSARDLGLAGDTQYF

D: TRBD2
V: TRBV12-3/TRBV12-4
J: TRBJ2-5
size: NA
DNA: TGTGCCAGCAGTTCATATAGCGGGGGGGCTGAGACCCAGTACTTC
CDR3: CASSSYSGGAETQYF

D: NA
V: TRBV9
J: TRBJ2-3
size: NA
DNA: TGTGCCAGCAGCGTAGAGGGTAGCGGAGATACGCAGTATTTT
CDR3: CASSVEGSGDTQYF

D: TRBD2
V: TRBV27
J: TRBJ2-7
size: few
DNA: TGTGCCAGCAGTTTATCACCGGGACTAGCGGGAGCCGAGCAGTACTTC
CDR3: CASSLSPGLAGAEQYF

D: NA
V: TRBV12-3/TRBV12-4
J: TRBJ2-2
size: NA
DNA: TGTGCCAGCAGTTTCCGACGACCGGGACCCTCGAACACCGGGGAGCTGTTTTTT
CDR3: CASSFRRPGPSNTGELFF

D: TRBD1
V: TRBV6-6
J: TRBJ2-3
size: few
DNA: TGTGCCAGCATCAGAGGACAGGGGAGCACAGATACGCAGTATTTT
CDR3: CASIRGQGSTDTQYF

D: NA
V: TRBV27
J: TRBJ2-7
size: few
DNA: TGTGCCAGCAGTGTCGCGCCGGGACAACCCTACGAGCAGTACTTC
CDR3: CASSVAPGQPYEQYF

D: NA
V: TRBV20-1
J: TRBJ1-2
size: NA
DNA: TGCAGTGCTCCAGGGCCTCCCCCTGGGGGTACCTATGGCTACACCTTC
CDR3: CSAPGPPPGGTYGYTF

D: TRBD2
V: TRBV3-1
J: TRBJ2-7
size: few
DNA: TGTGCCAGCAGCCCCTCTCGGGGGACTAGCGGGGCCTACGAGCAGTACTTC
CDR3: CASSPSRGTSGAYEQYF

D: NA
V: TRBV28
J: TRBJ2-3
size: NA
DNA: TGTGCCAGCAGTTCACTCCCTCAACACACAGATACGCAGTATTTT
CDR3: CASSSLPQHTDTQYF

D: NA
V: TRBV5-1
J: TRBJ2-7
size: NA
DNA: TGCGCCAGCAGCATGCGGCAGGGAATACACGAGCAGTACTTC
CDR3: CASSMRQGIHEQYF

D: NA
V: TRBV20-1
J: TRBJ2-7
size: NA
DNA: TGCAGTGCTAGTATGGGTACCTGGTCGGACAATGAGCAGTACTTC
CDR3: CSASMGTWSDNEQYF

D: TRBD1
V: TRBV6-5
J: TRBJ1-1
size: NA
DNA: TGTGCCAGCAGGACCCGGGACAGGGGCCCCACTGAAGCTTTCTTT
CDR3: CASRTRDRGPTEAFF

D: NA
V: TRBV10-1
J: TRBJ2-5
size: NA
DNA: TGCGCCAGCAGTGATCAGACTCTAGCGCCGCGGGAGACCCAGTACTTC
CDR3: CASSDQTLAPRETQYF

D: TRBD1
V: TRBV20-1
J: TRBJ2-7
size: NA
DNA: TGCAGTGCTTCGGATGGGGACAGGGTCGGCGAGCAGTACTTC
CDR3: CSASDGDRVGEQYF

D: TRBD1
V: TRBV20-1
J: TRBJ1-2
size: NA
DNA: TGCAGTGCTAGGCTTCCCGGACAGGGGGCGCGGGGTGGCTACACCTTC
CDR3: CSARLPGQGARGGYTF

D: TRBD1
V: TRBV10-3
J: TRBJ2-1
size: NA
DNA: TGTGCCATCAGGGGACAGGGCGACCGGAGCTCCTACAATGAGCAGTTCTTC
CDR3: CAIRGQGDRSSYNEQFF

D: TRBD2
V: TRBV7-8
J: TRBJ2-3
size: few
DNA: TGTGCCAGCAGATCGACTAGCGGGAAGGCAGATACGCAGTATTTT
CDR3: CASRSTSGKADTQYF

D: TRBD2
V: TRBV20-1
J: TRBJ2-3
size: NA
DNA: TGCAGTGCTAGCACAGCGGGGGGGCGCGATACGCAGTATTTT
CDR3: CSASTAGGRDTQYF

D: NA
V: TRBV29-1
J: TRBJ1-3
size: NA
DNA: TGCAGCGTTGAAGATCAACGAGTCTCTGGAAACACCATATATTTT
CDR3: CSVEDQRVSGNTIYF

D: NA
V: TRBV20-1
J: TRBJ1-2
size: NA
DNA: TGCAGTGCTAGAGCTACGCAAACCTTC
CDR3: CSARATQTF

D: TRBD2
V: TRBV12-3/TRBV12-4
J: TRBJ2-5
size: NA
DNA: TGTGCCAGCAGTTTCCCCCCTAGTGCGGGGGGACAAGAGACCCAGTACTTC
CDR3: CASSFPPSAGGQETQYF

D: NA
V: TRBV4-1
J: TRBJ1-6
size: once
DNA: TGCGTCAGCAGCCAATCCGGGACGGCGTATAATTCACCCCTCCACTTT
CDR3: CVSSQSGTAYNSPLHF

D: NA
V: TRBV30
J: TRBJ1-4
size: few
DNA: TGTGCCTCAGACACCTCAACTAATGAAAAACTGTTTTTT
CDR3: CASDTSTNEKLFF

D: NA
V: TRBV6-6
J: TRBJ1-6
size: NA
DNA: TGTGCCAGCAGTTACTCCACAGGACCTTATAATTCACCCCTCCACTTT
CDR3: CASSYSTGPYNSPLHF

D: NA
V: TRBV6-2/TRBV6-3
J: TRBJ2-3
size: few
DNA: TGTGCCAGCAGTTACCCTCACAGGGAGAACACAGATACGCAGTATTTT
CDR3: CASSYPHRENTDTQYF

D: TRBD2
V: TRBV9
J: TRBJ2-7
size: NA
DNA: TGTGCCAGCAGCGCAACTAGCGGGGGGGCCTCCTACAATGAGCAGTACTTC
CDR3: CASSATSGGASYNEQYF

D: TRBD2
V: TRBV4-1
J: TRBJ2-1
size: many
DNA: TGCGCCAGCAGCCAAGTTGATATGGGACTAGCGGGAGGAAATGAGCAGTTCTTC
CDR3: CASSQVDMGLAGGNEQFF

D: TRBD1
V: TRBV7-2
J: TRBJ2-3
size: NA
DNA: TGTGCCAGCAGCCAAAGTTCAGGGGGTCTAACAGATACGCAGTATTTT
CDR3: CASSQSSGGLTDTQYF

D: TRBD1
V: TRBV6-1
J: TRBJ2-3
size: few
DNA: TGTGCCCACAGGACCGGGACAGGAATCACAGATACGCAGTATTTT
CDR3: CAHRTGTGITDTQYF

D: NA
V: TRBV29-1
J: TRBJ1-5
size: NA
DNA: TGCAGCGTCACCTTACAGGAGGTAGGGAGTCTTTTAAGAAATCAGCCCCAGCATTTT
CDR3: CSVTLQEVGSLLRNQPQHF

D: NA
V: TRBV3-1
J: TRBJ1-4
size: NA
DNA: TGTGCCAGCAGCCAAGTAGGGCCTAGTGAAAAACTGTTTTTT
CDR3: CASSQVGPSEKLFF

D: NA
V: TRBV20-1
J: TRBJ2-2
size: NA
DNA: TGCAGTGCCTCGATGGCCGCCGGGGAGCTGTTTTTT
CDR3: CSASMAAGELFF

D: NA
V: TRBV20-1
J: TRBJ2-1
size: few
DNA: TGCAGTGCTCCCGGCGAGCGAAGCTCCTACAATGAGCAGTTCTTC
CDR3: CSAPGERSSYNEQFF

D: NA
V: TRBV7-9
J: TRBJ2-7
size: many
DNA: TGTGCCAGCACCCCCTTGGACGAGCAGTACTTC
CDR3: CASTPLDEQYF

D: TRBD1
V: TRBV20-1
J: TRBJ1-1
size: NA
DNA: TGCAGTGCTAGACCGACGCCCGGACAGGATAACACTGAAGCTTTCTTT
CDR3: CSARPTPGQDNTEAFF

D: TRBD2
V: TRBV2
J: TRBJ2-7
size: NA
DNA: TGTGCCAGCAGTGCAATAACTAGCGGTCCCTCCTACGAGCAGTACTTC
CDR3: CASSAITSGPSYEQYF

D: TRBD2
V: TRBV3-1
J: TRBJ2-2
size: few
DNA: TGTGCCAGCAGCCAAGGACTAGCGGGGGTTACGAACACCGGGGAGCTGTTTTTT
CDR3: CASSQGLAGVTNTGELFF

D: TRBD2
V: TRBV6-1
J: TRBJ2-5
size: NA
DNA: TGTGCCAGCAGTGACCAACTAGCGGGGAGCCTACTCGGAGAGACCCAGTACTTC
CDR3: CASSDQLAGSLLGETQYF

D: TRBD2
V: TRBV3-1
J: TRBJ2-7
size: NA
DNA: TGTGCCAGCAGCCGCAGGACTAGCGGGGTCGAGCAGTACTTC
CDR3: CASSRRTSGVEQYF

D: NA
V: TRBV28
J: TRBJ2-7
size: many
DNA: TGTGCCAGCAGTCGACAGGTCTACGAGCAGTACTTC
CDR3: CASSRQVYEQYF

D: NA
V: TRBV10-3
J: TRBJ2-3
size: few
DNA: TGTGCCATCAGTGTAGGGCGGGACTCAGATACGCAGTATTTT
CDR3: CAISVGRDSDTQYF